The clone carrying this T cell receptor beta chain turned up a few times. TCRdb keeps only in-frame clones here, not all; method: immunoSEQ multiplex PCR. The repertoire holds 200,000 or so clones, with about 94% as singletons. This sample is part of a study of T cell responses to AZD1222 COVID-19 vaccine. V lost 6 bases to trimming and J lost 5 bases, with 14 bases between them. Germline values: CDR1 SEHNR, CDR2 FQNEAQ (reference sequence). The CDR3 extends over 14 amino acids. The sequence derives from an adult who received the AZD1222 COVID-19 vaccine. The chain combines TRBV7-9 with TRBJ1-5, with TRBD1 as a possible D gene (6 bases). The sample was peripheral blood, taken 28 days after the second AZD1222 dose. The chain's CDR3 is CASSSKGGDQPQHF. In nucleotides, the CDR3 is TGTGCCAGCAGTTCCAAAGGGGGAGATCAGCCCCAGCATTTT.